This TCR beta chain was identified during a study of cytomegalovirus exposure and HLA in healthy donors. PCR primers comprised 60 Vbeta and 13 Jbeta primers. Repertoires were generated with immunoSEQ multiplex PCR, while TCRdb's copy carries only in-frame clones and drops some. This table has fewer than 200,000 clones, 76% appearing once. For this clone: No antigen is known for it.

CDR1 and CDR2 from the germline V gene are SGHAT and FQNNGV. The CDR3 runs to 16 residues. V dropped 0 bases and J dropped 6 bases, with 14 bases sitting between them. Study-wide points: V segments that were indistinguishable, TRBV6-2 and TRBV6-3 among them, were omitted from analysis. Confirmation was obtained in vitro that three CMV-associated chains are specific for CMV antigens. TCR beta sequences reportedly predicted most subjects' HLA-A and HLA-B alleles accurately.

This TCR was recovered from a female donor in good health and CMV-seronegative. The material sequenced was PBMCs. The chain carries TRBV11-2 and TRBJ1-4; no definite D call. Here the CDR3 reads CASSLEKGRVYEKLFF. The CDR3 DNA follows: TGTGCCAGCAGCTTAGAGAAAGGGAGAGTATATGAAAAACTGTTTTTT.